Following are 11 T cell receptor beta chains from one sample sequenced in a study of post-analysis software for immune sequencing data. Unique molecular identifiers had been added to the TCR beta cDNA libraries. TCRdb itself ran the PCR reads through MiXCR, one entry per CDR3 protein. The sample includes about 160,000 distinct CDR3 sequences, approximately 35% of them seen just once. Source: blood, taken after autologous hematopoietic stem cell transplantation. The receptors originated from a girl aged 5-17 years with multiple sclerosis.

The genes are TRBV7-9 and TRBJ2-7; TRBD2 agrees at 12 bases. The V gene end was trimmed by 4 bases and the J gene end by 7 bases; junction bases not matched to a gene: 11. Per the germline V gene, CDR1 is SEHNR and CDR2 is FQNEAQ (reference sequence). The CDR3 totals 16 residues. For the CDR3, the DNA is TGTGCCAGCAGCTCAGGCCGACTAGCGGGGGTCAGGGAGCAGTACTTC. Translated, it gives CASSSGRLAGVREQYF. The full variable domain, with the rest looked up from reference TRBV7-9 and TRBJ2-7, is DTGVSQNPRHKITKRGQNVTFRCDPISEHNRLYWYRQTLGQGPEFLTYFQNEAQLEKSRLLSDRFSAERPKGSFSTLEIQRTEQGDSAMYLCASSSGRLAGVREQYFGPGTRLTVT.

The V call is TRBV10-3, the J call TRBJ2-5; 7 nucleotides align to TRBD2. CDR3 length: 14 amino acids. Germline V gene data show CDR1 as ENHRY and CDR2 as SYGVKD. V lost 8 bases to trimming and J lost 3 bases; unmatched junction nucleotides: 9. The CDR3 region has the DNA TGTGCCATCGGCGAGGGGCTAGCGGAAGAGACCCAGTACTTC. The encoded protein is CAIGEGLAEETQYF.

The chain couples TRBV12-3 or TRBV12-4 to TRBJ1-3; D unclear. The CDR3 contains 13 residues. Trimming left V 1 base short and J 2 bases short, with 3 bases between. CDR3 region: CASSLGTGNTIYF. The CDR3 DNA reads as TGTGCCAGCAGTTTAGGGACTGGAAACACCATATATTTT.

This clonotype was seen many times. The CDR3 DNA sequence: TGTGCCAGCAGCCCTAGGAACGGACAGGGGGCCATGGAGACCCAGTACTTC. Residues: CASSPRNGQGAMETQYF. The chain is built from TRBV7-8 and TRBJ2-5, with 11 bases aligning to TRBD1. The V gene's germline CDR1 is SGHVS and CDR2 FQNEAQ. V was pared by 5 bases and J by 5 bases, with 13 bases of the junction left unmatched. The CDR3 extends over 17 amino acids.

The J gene is TRBJ2-7, the V gene TRBV3-1; tentatively, D is TRBD1 (6 bases). This CDR3 contains 15 residues. Germline V gene lookup returns CDR1 LGHDT and CDR2 YNNKEL (reference sequence). The V gene lost 0 bases and the J gene lost 6 bases, with 15 bases spanning the gap. The CDR3 here is CASSQETGWYAEQYF. In DNA, the CDR3 is TGTGCCAGCAGCCAAGAAACAGGGTGGTACGCCGAGCAGTACTTC.

This clonotype was detected ten times or more. J is TRBJ1-2 and V is TRBV29-1; D gene ambiguous. Trimming cost V 6 bases and J 5 bases, with 19 bases left between them. CDR3 length: 14 residues. Looked up from germline, CDR1 is SQVTM and CDR2 is ANQGSEA. In DNA, the CDR3 is TGCAGCGTGGCTGGTGGCCCCGATGGGTATGGCTACACCTTC. This sequence encodes CSVAGGPDGYGYTF.

In this sample, this clonotype turned up many times. The gene calls are TRBV29-1 and TRBJ1-2; tentatively, D is TRBD1 (6 bases). There are 12 residues in the CDR3. V gave up 7 bases and J gave up 6 bases, with 15 bases separating them. Germline CDR1 is SQVTM and CDR2 is ANQGSEA. The CDR3: CSGKGTRDGYTF. CDR3 in DNA: TGCAGCGGTAAAGGGACACGCGATGGCTACACCTTC.

The chain has TRBV6-6 and TRBJ1-2, with D perhaps TRBD1 (5 bases). V was cut by 5 bases and J by 3 bases, with 13 bases left in between. Germline V gives CDR1 MNHNY, CDR2 SVGAGI (reference sequence). The CDR3 runs to 14 residues. CDR3 coding DNA: TGTGCCAGCAGTCCGGAAGGGACTTACTATGGCTACACCTTC. Protein sequence: CASSPEGTYYGYTF.

The rearrangement links TRBV24-1 to TRBJ2-3, with no clear D. This CDR3 contains 16 residues. Trimming removed 5 bases at V and 0 bases at J, with 14 bases between. CDR1 and CDR2 (germline): KGHDR, SFDVKD. The CDR3 bases are TGTGCCACCAGTGCCCTGGGCCCACCTAGCACAGATACGCAGTATTTT. Encoded protein: CATSALGPPSTDTQYF.

The CDR3 is CASTRGGTSSYNEQFF. The CDR3 bases are TGTGCCAGCACCCGAGGAGGAACTAGCTCCTACAATGAGCAGTTCTTC. The J gene is TRBJ2-1, the V gene TRBV27, with TRBD2 as a possible D gene (5 bases). The V gene's germline CDR1 is MNHEY and CDR2 SMNVEV (reference sequence). V shed 7 bases and J shed 0 bases, with 16 bases lying between them. This CDR3 has 16 residues.

The chain couples TRBV7-8 to TRBJ2-7, with D tentatively TRBD2 (5 bases). The CDR3 runs to 14 residues. The germline V and J ends were trimmed by 0 bases and 2 bases, with 8 bases remaining between them. Germline CDR1 and CDR2: SGHVS and FQNEAQ. The CDR3 reads CASSLALLAYEQYF. CDR3 DNA: TGTGCCAGCAGCTTAGCGTTACTAGCCTACGAGCAGTACTTC.